What follows are 25 T cell receptor beta chains derived from one specimen sequenced in a study of CD8+ T cells in alopecia areata. Treatment described: oral pan-JAK inhibitor, 5-10 mg twice daily. Following RNA extraction, reverse transcription yielded cDNA that acted as the sequencing template. Generated by immunoSEQ multiplex PCR, the TCRdb table keeps only in-frame clones and is missing some. The data contain fewer than 250,000 clones, 35% to 40% of them singletons. The specimen comprised CD4+ T cells sorted from blood, sampled around week 31, from a patient treated with tofacitinib. Receptor source: a human donor with alopecia areata.

J is TRBJ1-1 and V is TRBV7-9; D is unclear. V was trimmed by 4 bases and J by 0 bases, leaving 12 bases between them. The CDR3 consists of 15 residues. The germline V gene encodes CDR1 SEHNR and CDR2 FQNEAQ (reference sequence). The CDR3 region is CASSSGQPLNTEAFF. For the CDR3, the DNA is TGTGCCAGCAGCTCAGGCCAGCCACTGAACACTGAAGCTTTCTTT.

The CDR3 DNA sequence: TGTGCCAGCAGCCTCGACAGTAGCAATCAGCCCCAGCATTTT. Its protein is CASSLDSSNQPQHF. This chain uses TRBV5-4 with TRBJ1-5; D is perhaps TRBD1 (5 bases). The V gene lost 4 bases and the J gene lost 0 bases, with 8 bases spanning the gap. Germline CDR1 is SGHNT and CDR2 is YYREEE (reference sequence). This CDR3 comprises 14 residues.

There are a few counts of this clone. The chain joins TRBV10-3 to TRBJ2-1; 7 bases are shared with TRBD1. The CDR3 length is 16 residues. Germline V CDR1 and CDR2: ENHRY, SYGVKD. V lost 3 bases to trimming and J lost 2 bases; unmatched junction nucleotides: 7. CDR3 in DNA: TGTGCCATCAGTGAAGAAGGGGGCAGGACCTACAATGAGCAGTTCTTC. This gives the protein CAISEEGGRTYNEQFF.

This clone was picked up many times. The chain couples TRBV6-6 to TRBJ2-7, with 7 bases identical to TRBD1. The CDR3 loop spans 13 amino acids. The J segment lost 7 bases and the V segment lost 5 bases, leaving 8 bases of the junction unmatched. CDR1 and CDR2 from the germline V gene are MNHNY and SVGAGI (reference sequence). The CDR3 loop reads CASSQKTGEEQYF. CDR3 DNA: TGTGCCAGCAGTCAGAAAACAGGGGAAGAGCAGTACTTC.

A note on this clone: Other DNA variants within this sample encode the same CDR3. The chain joins TRBV12-5 to TRBJ2-5; the match to TRBD1 covers 8 bases. Germline CDR1 LGHNT, CDR2 FRNRAP. V lost 5 bases, J lost 2 bases, and 4 bases stayed unmatched. The CDR3 is 14 amino acids. The CDR3 protein is CASGRGQGQETQYF. The CDR3 DNA follows: TGTGCTAGTGGTCGCGGACAGGGTCAAGAGACCCAGTACTTC.

In its sample, this clone was seen a few times. V usage is TRBV10-3 and J usage is TRBJ2-1; the match to TRBD1 covers 12 bases. The CDR3 sequence is 15 residues long. The germline CDR1 and CDR2 sequences are ENHRY and SYGVKD. The CDR3 sequence is CARPDRDRGLHEQFF. CDR3 DNA sequence: TGTGCGCGACCAGATCGGGACAGGGGGCTCCATGAGCAGTTCTTC.

This clone showed up just a few times. The chain couples TRBV15 to TRBJ2-4, with 10 bases aligning to TRBD1. Germline CDR1 is LNHNV and CDR2 is YYDKDF (reference sequence). The CDR3 spans 17 residues. With 4 bases clipped from V and 1 base from J, the junction kept 7 bases outside the gene matches. CDR3 loop: CATSNPGQGLAKNIQYF. The CDR3 DNA reads TGTGCCACCAGCAATCCGGGACAGGGGCTGGCCAAAAACATTCAGTACTTC.

This sequence joins TRBV6-5 and TRBJ1-4; D gene uncertain. V was shortened by 5 bases and J by 8 bases, with 12 bases between the two germline ends. This CDR3 comprises 13 residues. Germline-derived CDR1 and CDR2 are MNHEY and SVGAGI. The CDR3 DNA follows: TGTGCCAGCAGTCCCTCATATAACGAAAAACTGTTTTTT. Its translation: CASSPSYNEKLFF.

The chain joins TRBV29-1 to TRBJ1-5; weak D call: TRBD1 (5 bases). Germline V gene data show CDR1 as SQVTM and CDR2 as ANQGSEA. Trimming removed 4 bases from V and 2 bases from J, with 18 bases in between. The CDR3 has 16 residues. CDR3 DNA sequence: TGCAGCGTTGGTGGACGGGGGAGGAATGGCAATCAGCCCCAGCATTTT. It specifies CSVGGRGRNGNQPQHF.

V gene TRBV18 combines with J gene TRBJ2-1; the D gene is possibly TRBD2 (6 bases). This CDR3 is built from 16 residues. Germline V gene sequence: CDR1 KGHSH, CDR2 LQKENI. Trimming took 3 bases from V and 2 from J, leaving 14 bases between them. In nucleotides, the CDR3 is TGTGCCAGCTCACCCCCGGGGGTGGGGGCCTACAATGAGCAGTTCTTC. Translated: CASSPPGVGAYNEQFF.

This clone has more than one count but fewer than ten. The genes are TRBV11-2 and TRBJ2-2; 13 bases map to TRBD2. The CDR3 totals 16 residues. Unmatched junction bases numbered 1, after V lost 1 base and J lost 5 bases. Germline CDR1 and CDR2: SGHAT and FQNNGV. The DNA for the CDR3 is TGTGCCAGCAGCTTAGGGACTAGCGGGAGAACCGGGGAGCTGTTTTTT. Translation gives CASSLGTSGRTGELFF.

Note on this clone: Compared with germline, one end of the junction differs, possibly owing to a read error. The rearrangement links TRBV4-2 to TRBJ2-5, with 14 bases matching TRBD2. Germline V gene data show CDR1 as LGHNA and CDR2 as YNFKEQ. CDR3 length: 16 residues. The CDR3 sequence: CASTQGTSGGDETQYF. In DNA, the CDR3 is TGTGCCAGCACCCAAGGGACTAGCGGGGGAGATGAGACCCAGTACTTC.

This sequence joins TRBV11-2 and TRBJ1-2; 9 bases are shared with TRBD1. The CDR3 runs to 14 residues. Losses at the gene ends were 5 bases for V and 5 bases for J; bases not matched to a gene: 6. The germline CDR1 and CDR2 sequences are SGHAT and FQNNGV. The CDR3, as DNA: TGTGCCAGCAGCGGATCGGACAGGGGATATGGCTACACCTTC. Translation: CASSGSDRGYGYTF. Using reference TRBV11-2 and TRBJ1-2 for the parts outside the CDR3, the full variable domain is EAGVAQSPRYKIIEKRQSVAFWCNPISGHATLYWYQQILGQGPKLLIQFQNNGVVDDSQLPKDRFSAERLKGVDSTLKIQPAKLEDSAVYLCASSGSDRGYGYTFGSGTRLTVV.

This rearrangement joins TRBV5-1 to TRBJ1-2, with a weak D call TRBD1 (5 bases). V lost 5 bases and J 3 bases, leaving 17 bases between the germline ends. The length of the CDR3 is 15 residues. Germline CDR1 and CDR2: SGHRS and YFSETQ. DNA for the CDR3: TGCGCCAGCAGTAGTGGGACCGAAACCTACTATGGCTACACCTTC. Amino acids: CASSSGTETYYGYTF.

The chain joins TRBV23-1 to TRBJ2-1; TRBD1 agrees at 8 bases. TRBV23-1 is annotated as an ORF whose role is uncertain. Trimming took 2 bases from V and 4 from J; bases not matched to a gene: 1. The CDR3 is 14 residues long. The CDR3 coding sequence is TGCGCCAGCAGTCAAGGGACAGGTTACAATGAGCAGTTCTTC. This gives the protein CASSQGTGYNEQFF.

This clone was seen a handful of times. The genes are TRBV6-5 and TRBJ2-5; no reliable D call. CDR3 size: 14 residues. V was pared by 0 bases and J by 2 bases, with 7 bases between. Germline values: CDR1 MNHEY, CDR2 SVGAGI. The CDR3 spells CASSYSSRQETQYF. The CDR3 DNA sequence: TGTGCCAGCAGTTACTCGAGCAGACAAGAGACCCAGTACTTC.

This clone was observed a few times. The genes are TRBV18 and TRBJ2-6; the D gene could be TRBD1 or TRBD2 (5 bases each). From germline, CDR1 is KGHSH and CDR2 LQKENI. The ends were cut back, 6 bases at V and 1 base at J, with 16 bases in the middle. This CDR3 is built from 17 residues. CDR3 loop: CASSWGSGGSGANVLTF. DNA of the CDR3: TGTGCCAGCTCGTGGGGCTCTGGGGGATCTGGGGCCAACGTCCTGACTTTC.

The CDR3 loop is CSVGAGTVSYGYTF. The CDR3 DNA is TGCAGCGTGGGGGCCGGGACGGTTAGTTATGGCTACACCTTC. The chain uses TRBV29-1 and TRBJ1-2; TRBD1 might be the D (6 bases). V lost 6 bases, J lost 5 bases, and 19 bases lay in between. The V gene's germline CDR1 is SQVTM and CDR2 ANQGSEA. The CDR3 is 14 residues long.

V gene TRBV4-2 combines with J gene TRBJ1-1; D is possibly TRBD1 (6 bases). V was clipped by 4 bases and J by 4 bases, with 13 bases between them. From germline, CDR1 is LGHNA and CDR2 YNFKEQ. This CDR3 has 14 residues. The CDR3 DNA reads TGTGCCAGCAGCCGTCCGTGGGGGGCCACTGAAGCTTTCTTT. Protein product: CASSRPWGATEAFF.

V and J are TRBV7-2 and TRBJ1-5; D is possibly TRBD1 (5 bases). The V gene lost 1 base and the J gene lost 8 bases, with 9 bases spanning the gap. CDR1 and CDR2 (germline): SGHTA, FQGNSA. CDR3 size: 13 residues. The DNA for the CDR3 is TGTGCCAGCAGCTTAGAGGGGTTAAAGCCCCAGCATTTT. As protein: CASSLEGLKPQHF.

This clone was detected only a few times. The chain uses TRBV15 and TRBJ2-6, with 9 bases matching TRBD1. The germline V gene encodes CDR1 LNHNV and CDR2 YYDKDF (reference sequence). This CDR3 comprises 19 residues. J lost 0 bases, V lost 2 bases, and 8 bases had no gene match. CDR3 residues: CATSRTTTGGLSGANVLTF. DNA of the CDR3: TGTGCCACCAGCAGAACTACGACAGGGGGACTCTCTGGGGCCAACGTCCTGACTTTC.

This clone was observed a few times. The CDR3 reads CASSPQKSSYEQYF. Here the CDR3 DNA reads TGTGCCAGTAGCCCGCAGAAGAGCTCCTACGAGCAGTACTTC. The chain is built from TRBV19 and TRBJ2-7; no definite D call. The CDR3 has 14 residues. The ends were cut back, 6 bases at V and 0 bases at J, with 12 bases in the middle. Germline V gene sequence: CDR1 LNHDA, CDR2 SQIVND (reference sequence).

This clone appeared a single time. CDR3 loop: CASSQGSSDRTDTQYF. CDR3 in DNA: TGTGCCAGCAGCCAAGGAAGTAGCGACCGCACAGATACGCAGTATTTT. The genes are TRBV4-2 and TRBJ2-3; possible D gene TRBD2, 5 bases. The CDR3 contains 16 residues. Trimming pared 1 base from V and 1 base from J, leaving 12 bases between. Germline CDR1 and CDR2: LGHNA and YNFKEQ.

V usage is TRBV9 and J usage is TRBJ2-3, with D tentatively TRBD2 (6 bases). There are 13 residues in the CDR3. Trimming shortened V by 3 bases and J by 6 bases, and 11 bases separated the two germline ends. Germline CDR1 SGDLS, CDR2 YYNGEE. The CDR3 sequence: CASSDTSRDTQYF. CDR3 bases: TGTGCCAGCAGCGATACTAGCAGGGATACGCAGTATTTT.

This rearrangement joins TRBV6-1 to TRBJ2-3, with TRBD1 matching 8 bases. Germline V gene data show CDR1 as MNHNS and CDR2 as SASEGT. Germline trimming cut 4 bases from V and 13 bases from J; bases unmatched to any gene: 4. This CDR3 comprises 11 residues. CDR3 residues: CASSVGQGEYF. Here the CDR3 DNA reads TGTGCCAGCAGTGTCGGACAGGGAGAGTATTTT.